Listed below are T cell receptor beta chains from one sample, sequenced in a study of blood T cell repertoires in COVID-19. TCRdb keeps only in-frame clones here, not all; method: immunoSEQ multiplex PCR. Here the sample spans approximately 90,000 clones, 80% to 90% being singletons. Sequencing was performed on peripheral blood. The receptor set was obtained from a human donor in a cohort sampled during active COVID-19. CDR3s include the opening cysteine and the closing phenylalanine or tryptophan. A D gene is named only where the DNA matches it firmly. Not every row has a clone size; where given, it reads once, few, many or a size class.

cdr3_aa: CASSSQQGYSSPLHF
cdr3_nt: TGCGCCAGCAGCTCTCAACAGGGCTATAGTTCACCCCTCCACTTT
clone_size: .
j_call: TRBJ1-6
v_call: TRBV5-1
d_call: .

cdr3_aa: CASRGRAGVTEAFF
cdr3_nt: TGTGCCAGCAGGGGCAGGGCGGGGGTTACTGAAGCTTTCTTT
clone_size: once
j_call: TRBJ1-1
v_call: TRBV2
d_call: .

cdr3_aa: CASSLGHAGLANTGELFF
cdr3_nt: TGTGCCAGCAGCTTAGGTCACGCGGGACTAGCGAACACCGGGGAGCTGTTTTTT
clone_size: .
j_call: TRBJ2-2
v_call: TRBV11-3
d_call: TRBD2

cdr3_aa: CAWTPGGGYQPQHF
cdr3_nt: TGTGCCTGGACTCCAGGGGGCGGTTATCAGCCCCAGCATTTT
clone_size: .
j_call: TRBJ1-5
v_call: TRBV30
d_call: TRBD1

cdr3_aa: CASSPQGAVAKNIQYF
cdr3_nt: TGTGCCAGCAGTCCGCAGGGGGCGGTAGCCAAAAACATTCAGTACTTC
clone_size: .
j_call: TRBJ2-4
v_call: TRBV6-6
d_call: TRBD1

cdr3_aa: CASSFPGFEAFF
cdr3_nt: TGTGCCAGCAGTTTTCCGGGATTTGAAGCTTTCTTT
clone_size: .
j_call: TRBJ1-1
v_call: TRBV12-3/TRBV12-4
d_call: .

cdr3_aa: CASSRGIAGDTSYNEQFF
cdr3_nt: TGCGCCAGCAGCCGTGGGATAGCGGGGGATACCTCCTACAATGAGCAGTTCTTC
clone_size: .
j_call: TRBJ2-1
v_call: TRBV4-1
d_call: TRBD2

cdr3_aa: CASTKRGEQFF
cdr3_nt: TGTGCCAGCACTAAGAGAGGGGAGCAGTTCTTC
clone_size: .
j_call: TRBJ2-1
v_call: TRBV6-5
d_call: .

cdr3_aa: CASSGGQGASGGYTF
cdr3_nt: TGTGCCAGCAGCGGAGGCCAGGGGGCGTCAGGAGGCTACACCTTC
clone_size: .
j_call: TRBJ1-2
v_call: TRBV9
d_call: TRBD1

cdr3_aa: CASSRGPTWDEQYF
cdr3_nt: TGTGCCAGCAGTAGGGGCCCCACCTGGGACGAGCAGTACTTC
clone_size: .
j_call: TRBJ2-7
v_call: TRBV6-5
d_call: .

cdr3_aa: CASSQDPRSEAFF
cdr3_nt: TGTGCCAGCAGCCAAGATCCCAGGTCTGAAGCTTTCTTT
clone_size: .
j_call: TRBJ1-1
v_call: TRBV3-1/TRBV3-2
d_call: .

cdr3_aa: CASSLARGRNQPQHF
cdr3_nt: TGTGCCAGCAGCTTAGCCAGGGGGCGGAATCAGCCCCAGCATTTT
clone_size: .
j_call: TRBJ1-5
v_call: TRBV7-3
d_call: TRBD1

cdr3_aa: CASSYRGNEQFF
cdr3_nt: TGCGCCAGCAGTTACAGGGGCAATGAGCAGTTCTTC
clone_size: .
j_call: TRBJ2-1
v_call: TRBV4-1
d_call: TRBD1

cdr3_aa: CASSLEHNQPQHF
cdr3_nt: TGCGCCAGCAGCCTCGAACACAATCAGCCCCAGCATTTT
clone_size: .
j_call: TRBJ1-5
v_call: TRBV5-1
d_call: .

cdr3_aa: CPWGPTSLREQYF
cdr3_nt: TGTCCGTGGGGACCGACTAGCCTACGGGAGCAGTACTTC
clone_size: .
j_call: TRBJ2-7
v_call: TRBV30
d_call: TRBD2

cdr3_aa: CASRTSGGSEQFF
cdr3_nt: TGTGCCAGCAGGACTAGCGGGGGGTCTGAGCAGTTCTTC
clone_size: .
j_call: TRBJ2-1
v_call: TRBV2
d_call: TRBD2

cdr3_aa: CASTRTGTSPLHF
cdr3_nt: TGTGCCAGCACTCGGACAGGGACATCACCCCTCCACTTT
clone_size: .
j_call: TRBJ1-6
v_call: TRBV2
d_call: TRBD1

cdr3_aa: CASKSGLNTGF
cdr3_nt: TGTGCCAGCAAAAGCGGCCTAAACACTGGTTTT
clone_size: .
j_call: TRBJ2-3
v_call: TRBV28
d_call: .

cdr3_aa: CASTSGGTNTGELFF
cdr3_nt: TGTGCCAGCACCTCCGGTGGGACTAACACCGGGGAGCTGTTTTTT
clone_size: .
j_call: TRBJ2-2
v_call: TRBV7-2
d_call: .

cdr3_aa: CASSLSATGTSPLHF
cdr3_nt: TGTGCCAGCAGTTTATCGGCGACAGGGACTTCACCCCTCCACTTT
clone_size: .
j_call: TRBJ1-6
v_call: TRBV28
d_call: TRBD1

cdr3_aa: CSVELTGDYGYTF
cdr3_nt: TGCAGCGTTGAATTGACAGGGGACTATGGCTACACCTTC
clone_size: .
j_call: TRBJ1-2
v_call: TRBV29-1
d_call: TRBD1

cdr3_aa: CASSIRGRGTEAFF
cdr3_nt: TGTGCCAGTAGTATACGAGGGAGAGGCACTGAAGCTTTCTTT
clone_size: .
j_call: TRBJ1-1
v_call: TRBV19
d_call: .

cdr3_aa: CASSFQGARQGYTF
cdr3_nt: TGTGCCAGCAGTTTTCAGGGGGCGCGTCAGGGCTACACCTTC
clone_size: few
j_call: TRBJ1-2
v_call: TRBV28
d_call: TRBD1

cdr3_aa: CASSLDRDAQYF
cdr3_nt: TGTGCCAGCAGCTTAGACAGAGATGCGCAGTATTTT
clone_size: .
j_call: TRBJ2-3
v_call: TRBV7-2
d_call: .

cdr3_aa: CASSLAGRGGMETQYF
cdr3_nt: TGTGCCAGCAGCTTGGCAGGGAGGGGAGGTATGGAGACCCAGTACTTC
clone_size: once
j_call: TRBJ2-5
v_call: TRBV5-6
d_call: TRBD2

cdr3_aa: CASQGQGRGTYEQYF
cdr3_nt: TGTGCCAGCCAAGGACAGGGAAGAGGGACCTACGAGCAGTACTTC
clone_size: few
j_call: TRBJ2-7
v_call: TRBV28
d_call: TRBD1

cdr3_aa: CASSFLSSYEQYF
cdr3_nt: TGTGCCAGCAGCTTCCTTAGCTCCTACGAGCAGTACTTC
clone_size: .
j_call: TRBJ2-7
v_call: TRBV5-6
d_call: .

cdr3_aa: CASSSGSGGNTDTQYF
cdr3_nt: TGCGCCAGCAGTTCCGGGTCGGGGGGAAACACAGATACGCAGTATTTT
clone_size: .
j_call: TRBJ2-3
v_call: TRBV5-1
d_call: TRBD2

cdr3_aa: CASRQDRVSYNEQFF
cdr3_nt: TGTGCCAGCAGGCAAGACAGGGTGTCCTACAATGAGCAGTTCTTC
clone_size: .
j_call: TRBJ2-1
v_call: TRBV6-6
d_call: TRBD1

cdr3_aa: CASSLLSGRYNEQFF
cdr3_nt: TGTGCCAGCAGCTTGTTGAGCGGACGCTACAATGAGCAGTTCTTC
clone_size: .
j_call: TRBJ2-1
v_call: TRBV7-8
d_call: .

cdr3_aa: CASSLGTPKVGGYTF
cdr3_nt: TGTGCCAGCAGCTTAGGGACACCGAAAGTGGGGGGCTACACCTTC
clone_size: .
j_call: TRBJ1-2
v_call: TRBV11-2
d_call: .

cdr3_aa: CASTLDRVVSEAFF
cdr3_nt: TGTGCCAGCACCCTGGACAGGGTGGTATCTGAAGCTTTCTTT
clone_size: .
j_call: TRBJ1-1
v_call: TRBV6-5
d_call: TRBD1

cdr3_aa: CASSVNRGGRYNEQFF
cdr3_nt: TGTGCCAGCAGCGTAAACCGGGGGGGCCGATACAATGAGCAGTTCTTC
clone_size: .
j_call: TRBJ2-1
v_call: TRBV9
d_call: TRBD2

cdr3_aa: CASSTGQGYEQYF
cdr3_nt: TGTGCCAGCAGTACCGGACAGGGCTACGAGCAGTACTTC
clone_size: .
j_call: TRBJ2-7
v_call: TRBV27
d_call: TRBD1

cdr3_aa: CSVQDTGNEGYTF
cdr3_nt: TGCAGCGTCCAGGATACAGGGAACGAAGGCTACACCTTC
clone_size: .
j_call: TRBJ1-2
v_call: TRBV29-1
d_call: .

cdr3_aa: CASTPGTANAYNEQFF
cdr3_nt: TGTGCCAGCACCCCCGGGACAGCAAATGCCTACAATGAGCAGTTCTTC
clone_size: .
j_call: TRBJ2-1
v_call: TRBV6-2/TRBV6-3
d_call: TRBD1

cdr3_aa: CASSLADSTGGMGEQYF
cdr3_nt: TGTGCCAGCAGTTTAGCCGACTCGACAGGGGGGATGGGTGAGCAGTACTTC
clone_size: few
j_call: TRBJ2-7
v_call: TRBV27
d_call: TRBD1

cdr3_aa: CASSEGTGGFFLPYGYTF
cdr3_nt: TGTGCCAGCAGCGAAGGGACAGGGGGCTTCTTCCTCCCGTATGGCTACACCTTC
clone_size: .
j_call: TRBJ1-2
v_call: TRBV5-8
d_call: TRBD1

cdr3_aa: CASREGGKETQYF
cdr3_nt: TGCGCCAGCAGGGAAGGGGGCAAGGAGACCCAGTACTTC
clone_size: .
j_call: TRBJ2-5
v_call: TRBV10-1
d_call: TRBD1

cdr3_aa: CASSSVGPGGSTEAFF
cdr3_nt: TGTGCCAGCAGCTCAGTAGGCCCAGGGGGCTCCACTGAAGCTTTCTTT
clone_size: .
j_call: TRBJ1-1
v_call: TRBV7-6
d_call: TRBD1

cdr3_aa: CATSLDRLQPQHF
cdr3_nt: TGTGCCACCAGCTTGGACAGGCTTCAGCCCCAGCATTTT
clone_size: .
j_call: TRBJ1-5
v_call: TRBV15
d_call: TRBD1

cdr3_aa: CASSSGGGGNQPQHF
cdr3_nt: TGTGCCAGCAGCTCAGGGGGAGGTGGCAATCAGCCCCAGCATTTT
clone_size: .
j_call: TRBJ1-5
v_call: TRBV7-8
d_call: TRBD1

cdr3_aa: CSVAGTGTSGYTF
cdr3_nt: TGCAGCGTCGCCGGGACAGGGACCTCTGGCTACACCTTC
clone_size: .
j_call: TRBJ1-2
v_call: TRBV29-1
d_call: TRBD1

cdr3_aa: CASSPSGGLNTGELFF
cdr3_nt: TGTGCCAGCAGCCCGTCGGGGGGCCTGAACACCGGGGAGCTGTTTTTT
clone_size: .
j_call: TRBJ2-2
v_call: TRBV7-6
d_call: .

cdr3_aa: CASRGAGYF
cdr3_nt: TGTGCCAGCAGGGGGGCGGGGTACTTC
clone_size: .
j_call: TRBJ2-7
v_call: TRBV5-4
d_call: .

cdr3_aa: CASSQEVTSPLDEQFF
cdr3_nt: TGTGCCAGCAGCCAAGAGGTCACTAGCCCCTTGGATGAGCAGTTCTTC
clone_size: once
j_call: TRBJ2-1
v_call: TRBV3-1/TRBV3-2
d_call: .

cdr3_aa: CASSSTGVNNEQFF
cdr3_nt: TGTGCCAGCAGCAGCACAGGGGTTAACAATGAGCAGTTCTTC
clone_size: .
j_call: TRBJ2-1
v_call: TRBV7-9
d_call: TRBD1

cdr3_aa: CASSQDLVFAGGPTNYGYTF
cdr3_nt: TGCGCCAGCAGCCAAGATCTGGTATTCGCGGGCGGACCAACTAACTATGGCTACACCTTC
clone_size: .
j_call: TRBJ1-2
v_call: TRBV4-3
d_call: .

cdr3_aa: CASSFGSESGNTIYF
cdr3_nt: TGTGCCAGCAGTTTCGGGTCCGAATCCGGAAACACCATATATTTT
clone_size: .
j_call: TRBJ1-3
v_call: TRBV6-6
d_call: .

cdr3_aa: CASSPYDRPAIAGELFF
cdr3_nt: TGTGCCAGCTCACCATATGACAGGCCGGCTATCGCCGGGGAGCTGTTTTTT
clone_size: .
j_call: TRBJ2-2
v_call: TRBV18
d_call: .

cdr3_aa: CASSQAQIHYEQYF
cdr3_nt: TGCGCCAGCAGTCAAGCACAGATTCACTACGAGCAGTACTTC
clone_size: once
j_call: TRBJ2-7
v_call: TRBV23-1
d_call: .

cdr3_aa: CASSLQGSSYNEQFF
cdr3_nt: TGCGCCAGCAGCTTACAGGGGAGCTCCTACAATGAGCAGTTCTTC
clone_size: .
j_call: TRBJ2-1
v_call: TRBV5-1
d_call: TRBD1

cdr3_aa: CASSYSPGQGAHEQYF
cdr3_nt: TGTGCCAGCAGTTACTCCCCGGGACAGGGGGCACACGAGCAGTACTTC
clone_size: .
j_call: TRBJ2-7
v_call: TRBV6-5
d_call: TRBD1

cdr3_aa: CASSMRTGGTEAFF
cdr3_nt: TGTGCCAGCAGCATGCGGACAGGGGGCACTGAAGCTTTCTTT
clone_size: .
j_call: TRBJ1-1
v_call: TRBV7-2
d_call: TRBD1

cdr3_aa: CASSPVASYNEQFF
cdr3_nt: TGTGCCAGCAGCCCCGTGGCCTCCTACAATGAGCAGTTCTTC
clone_size: .
j_call: TRBJ2-1
v_call: TRBV11-1
d_call: .

cdr3_aa: CASSDTGQTLLRNIQYF
cdr3_nt: TGTGCCAGCAGTGACACGGGACAGACCCTCCTCCGGAACATTCAGTACTTC
clone_size: .
j_call: TRBJ2-4
v_call: TRBV6-1
d_call: TRBD1

cdr3_aa: CASSLAPGANTGELFF
cdr3_nt: TGCGCCAGCAGCTTGGCCCCGGGGGCGAACACCGGGGAGCTGTTTTTT
clone_size: .
j_call: TRBJ2-2
v_call: TRBV5-1
d_call: .

cdr3_aa: CATSTEGGIGYTF
cdr3_nt: TGTGCCACCAGCACAGAGGGAGGAATCGGCTACACCTTC
clone_size: .
j_call: TRBJ1-2
v_call: TRBV15
d_call: .